The clone carrying this T cell receptor beta chain was counted only a few times. Antigen: not known. The sample is drawn from a study of T cells after yellow fever vaccination. Study at large: Those fractions that held only low numbers of cells were prepared using the SMART-Seq v4 Ultra Low Input RNA kit.

Study findings and constraints: Among primary-vaccination clones, most reappeared after the booster, at about 95% for CD4 and around 91% for CD8. In FACS-sorted repertoires, abundant clonotypes from the bulk population could appear as contaminants.

The CDR3 is 14 amino acids. V was cut by 1 base and J by 0 bases, with 6 bases left in between. They built TCR cDNA with 5'RACE template switching, a step that put in a universal primer site and UMIs. TCRdb re-called the 5' RACE reads with MiXCR, one entry per CDR3 protein. The profile covers some 170,000 distinct CDR3 sequences, with around 9.3% appearing a single time and 35% to 40% taken by the ten largest. The chain links TRBV12-3 or TRBV12-4 to TRBJ1-1; D not certain. Sequences were derived from CD8+ T cells sorted from PBMCs, sampled 45 days after the yellow fever booster vaccination. The TCR sequence derives from a man younger than 35 who received the YFV17D yellow fever vaccine. The CDR3 loop reads CASSLVGVNTEAFF. CDR3 bases: TGTGCCAGCAGTTTAGTTGGGGTGAACACTGAAGCTTTCTTT.